Presented here are 14 T cell receptor beta chains from one specimen sequenced in a study of cytomegalovirus exposure and HLA in healthy donors. The PCR had 60 Vbeta and 13 Jbeta primers. The table came from immunoSEQ multiplex PCR; TCRdb's copy has only in-frame clones and leaves some out. This table holds approximately 150,000 clones, 80% to 90% found once. Sample: PBMCs. These receptors were collected from a man aged 25 to 45 in good health and CMV-seropositive.

In its sample, this clone was seen once. V and J are TRBV18 and TRBJ2-1, with unresolved D. The V end lost 3 bases, the J end lost 10 bases, and 16 bases lay between the germline ends. This CDR3 comprises 14 residues. The V gene's germline CDR1 is KGHSH and CDR2 LQKENI. Written as DNA, the CDR3 is TGTGCCAGCTCACCTCCTCCCCTAGGTCTAGAGCAGTTCTTC. Amino acid sequence: CASSPPPLGLEQFF. The full variable domain, rest sourced from reference TRBV18 and TRBJ2-1, is NAGVMQNPRHLVRRRGQEARLRCSPMKGHSHVYWYRQLPEEGLKFMVYLQKENIIDESGMPKERFSAEFPKEGPSILRIQQVVRGDSAAYFCASSPPPLGLEQFFGPGTRLTVL.

J is TRBJ2-1 and V is TRBV13; TRBD2 might be the D (5 bases). V was trimmed by 3 bases and J by 6 bases, leaving 9 bases between them. The CDR3 loop spans 13 amino acids. Germline V gene sequence: CDR1 PRHDT, CDR2 FYEKMQ (reference sequence). Written as DNA, the CDR3 is TGTGCCAGCAGCTTCCTAGCTAGCAATGAGCAGTTCTTC. Translated: CASSFLASNEQFF.

The chain employs TRBV6-5 and TRBJ2-7; 9 bases are shared with TRBD2. Germline CDR1 is MNHEY and CDR2 is SVGAGI. This CDR3 comprises 16 residues. After removal of 0 bases from V and 3 bases from J, the junction contained 6 bases not matched to a gene. The CDR3 protein is CASSYSRGSGSYEQYF. CDR3 DNA: TGTGCCAGCAGTTACTCGAGGGGTAGCGGGAGCTACGAGCAGTACTTC.

This sequence joins TRBV7-2 and TRBJ2-1, with TRBD2 matching over 12 bases. The CDR3 has 16 amino acids. The germline V gene encodes CDR1 SGHTA and CDR2 FQGNSA. With 5 bases clipped from V and 6 bases from J, the junction kept 8 bases outside the gene matches. CDR3 nucleotide sequence: TGTGCCAGCAGCCCTCGACTAGCGGGAGTCAGCAATGAGCAGTTCTTC. Amino acids: CASSPRLAGVSNEQFF.

The chain links TRBV2 to TRBJ1-4; D might be TRBD1 (6 bases). Trimming cost V 6 bases and J 7 bases, with 9 bases left between them. The CDR3 has 12 amino acids. From germline, CDR1 is SNHLY and CDR2 FYNNEI. CDR3 DNA: TGTGCCAGCAGCCGACAGGTTGAAAAACTGTTTTTT. As protein: CASSRQVEKLFF.

The sample holds a few counts of this clone. Written as DNA, the CDR3 is TGTGCCAGTAGTATAGAGTCCAACACAGGCTATGGCTACACCTTC. Its protein is CASSIESNTGYGYTF. The chain recombines TRBV19 with TRBJ1-2; D may be TRBD1 (5 bases). V lost 0 bases and J 4 bases, leaving 12 bases between the germline ends. Germline CDR1 and CDR2: LNHDA and SQIVND (reference sequence). The CDR3 totals 15 residues.

The chain employs TRBV6-5 and TRBJ2-2; D remains unclear. The CDR3 is made up of 16 amino acids. The V end lost 3 bases, the J end lost 0 bases, and 11 bases lay between the germline ends. The germline CDR1 and CDR2 sequences are MNHEY and SVGAGI. DNA for the CDR3: TGTGCCAGCAGTTATTACAGAAGGACGAACACCGGGGAGCTGTTTTTT. Its translation: CASSYYRRTNTGELFF.

The chain's CDR3 is CASSPGSLETQPQHF. The CDR3 coding sequence is TGTGCCAGCAGCCCCGGTAGTCTGGAGACCCAGCCCCAGCATTTT. V gene TRBV9 combines with J gene TRBJ1-5; D unresolved. The CDR3 has 15 residues. Trimming removed 4 bases from V and 7 bases from J, with 18 bases in between. CDR1 SGDLS and CDR2 YYNGEE come from the germline V gene.

This clone was detected only a few times. The chain carries TRBV12-5 and TRBJ1-6, with D unclear. This CDR3 is 13 amino acids long. The ends were cut back, 2 bases at V and 9 bases at J, with 8 bases in the middle. Germline V gene lookup returns CDR1 LGHNT and CDR2 FRNRAP. CDR3 bases: TGTGCTAGTGGTTTGATGACGGGTTCACCCCTCCACTTT. It specifies CASGLMTGSPLHF. The full variable domain, with the rest looked up from reference TRBV12-5 and TRBJ1-6, is DARVTQTPRHKVTEMGQEVTMRCQPILGHNTVFWYRQTMMQGLELLAYFRNRAPLDDSGMPKDRFSAEMPDATLATLKIQPSEPRDSAVYFCASGLMTGSPLHFGNGTRLTVT.

The V gene is TRBV9, the J gene TRBJ2-1; D is unresolved. The V gene lost 0 bases and the J gene lost 9 bases, with 4 bases spanning the gap. The germline V gene has CDR1 SGDLS and CDR2 YYNGEE. This CDR3 comprises 11 residues. The CDR3 protein is CASSVAGEQFF. The CDR3 coding sequence is TGTGCCAGCAGCGTAGCGGGTGAGCAGTTCTTC.

J is TRBJ1-5 and V is TRBV18, with TRBD1 matching over 9 bases. Germline trimming cut 6 bases from V and 7 bases from J; bases unmatched to any gene: 10. The CDR3 consists of 15 residues. Per germline, CDR1 KGHSH and CDR2 LQKENI. The CDR3 protein is CASSVLDRGGQPQHF. The CDR3 DNA sequence: TGTGCCAGCTCGGTACTAGACAGGGGGGGACAGCCCCAGCATTTT.

V and J are TRBV30 and TRBJ1-2; 8 bases line up with TRBD1. The CDR3 spans 14 residues. The junction had 5 bases not matched to a gene; V was cut back by 3 bases and J by 2 bases. Germline loops: CDR1 GTSNPN, CDR2 SVGIG (reference sequence). The CDR3 bases are TGTGCCTGGAGAGGGACAGGACCCAACTATGGCTACACCTTC. Translated: CAWRGTGPNYGYTF.

The chain combines TRBV2 with TRBJ2-7; 7 nucleotides line up with TRBD2. This CDR3 region has 16 residues. The V gene end was trimmed by 8 bases and the J gene end by 0 bases; junction bases not matched to a gene: 13. The V gene's germline CDR1 is SNHLY and CDR2 FYNNEI. CDR3 nucleotide sequence: TGTGCCAGCTGGAAGGAAAGGGACTATTTCTCCTACGAGCAGTACTTC. It translates to CASWKERDYFSYEQYF.

This rearrangement joins TRBV27 to TRBJ1-2, with 9 bases aligning to TRBD1. The CDR3 consists of 16 residues. Germline V CDR1 and CDR2: MNHEY, SMNVEV (reference sequence). V shed 8 bases, J shed 3 bases, and the junction held 13 bases outside the gene matches. CDR3 coding DNA: TGTGCCAGCTCCATAACTCGGACAGGGGTTTACTATGGCTACACCTTC. It is translated as CASSITRTGVYYGYTF.